The clone carrying this T cell receptor beta chain was counted at least ten times. The antigen is not known. J was trimmed by 6 bases and V by 3 bases; bases with no gene match: 11. Germline values: CDR1 DFQATT, CDR2 SNEGSKA (reference sequence). The CDR3 spans 14 residues. These data are taken from a study of identical twins. TCRdb independently ran MiXCR on the 5' RACE reads; one entry per CDR3 protein. The data show 400,000 to 500,000 distinct CDR3 sequences, about 18% seen once. Study-wide results and caveats: Cross-sectional statistics underpinned the conclusions; the same donors were not followed.

Only healthy Caucasians were included as donors. Sequencing was performed on naive T cells sorted from blood. The origin of this receptor is a man aged 45-60 years in good health. This chain links TRBV20-1 with TRBJ2-7, with 7 bases fitting TRBD1. The CDR3 loop reads CSASLNRGAGEQYF. The CDR3 bases are TGCAGTGCTAGCTTAAACAGGGGTGCAGGCGAGCAGTACTTC.